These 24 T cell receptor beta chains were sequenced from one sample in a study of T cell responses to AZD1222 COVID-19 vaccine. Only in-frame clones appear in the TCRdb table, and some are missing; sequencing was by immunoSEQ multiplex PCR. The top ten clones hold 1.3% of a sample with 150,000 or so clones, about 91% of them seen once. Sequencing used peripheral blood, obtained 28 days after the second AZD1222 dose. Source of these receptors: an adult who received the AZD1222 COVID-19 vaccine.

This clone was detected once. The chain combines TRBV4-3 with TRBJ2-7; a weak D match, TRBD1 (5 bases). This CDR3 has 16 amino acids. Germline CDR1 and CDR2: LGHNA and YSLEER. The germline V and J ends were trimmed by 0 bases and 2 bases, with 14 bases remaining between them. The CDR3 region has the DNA TGCGCCAGCAGCCAAGAGCAGGGAATGAGGACCTACGAGCAGTACTTC. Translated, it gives CASSQEQGMRTYEQYF.

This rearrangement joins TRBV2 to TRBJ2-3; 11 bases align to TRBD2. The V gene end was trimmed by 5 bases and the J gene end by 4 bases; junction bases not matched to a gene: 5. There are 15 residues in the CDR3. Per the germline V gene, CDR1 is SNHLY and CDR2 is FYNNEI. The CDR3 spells CASSTGTSGPDTQYF. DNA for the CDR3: TGTGCCAGCAGTACCGGGACTAGCGGACCAGATACGCAGTATTTT.

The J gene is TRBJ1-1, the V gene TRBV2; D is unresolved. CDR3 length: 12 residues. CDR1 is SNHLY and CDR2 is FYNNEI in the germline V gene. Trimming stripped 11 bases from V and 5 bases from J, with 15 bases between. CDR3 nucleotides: TGTGCCCACGGGATGGAGTCAACTGAAGCTTTCTTT. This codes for CAHGMESTEAFF.

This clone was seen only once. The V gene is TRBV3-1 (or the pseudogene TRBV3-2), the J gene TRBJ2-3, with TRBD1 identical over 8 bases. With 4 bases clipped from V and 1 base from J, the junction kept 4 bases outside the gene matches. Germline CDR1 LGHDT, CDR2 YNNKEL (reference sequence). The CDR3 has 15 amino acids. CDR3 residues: CASSLTGAGTDTQYF. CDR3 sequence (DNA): TGTGCCAGCAGCCTGACAGGGGCCGGCACAGATACGCAGTATTTT.

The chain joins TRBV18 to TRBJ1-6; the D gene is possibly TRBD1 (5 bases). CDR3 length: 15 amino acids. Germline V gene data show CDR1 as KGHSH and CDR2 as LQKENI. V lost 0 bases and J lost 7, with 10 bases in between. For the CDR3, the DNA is TGTGCCAGCTCACCACCAGGGCAGGGCAATTCACCCCTCCACTTT. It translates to CASSPPGQGNSPLHF.

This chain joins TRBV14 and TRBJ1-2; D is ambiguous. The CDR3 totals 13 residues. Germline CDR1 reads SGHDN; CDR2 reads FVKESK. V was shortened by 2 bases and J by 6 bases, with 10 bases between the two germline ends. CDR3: CASSQWAVDGYTF. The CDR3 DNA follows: TGTGCCAGCAGCCAATGGGCGGTGGATGGCTACACCTTC.

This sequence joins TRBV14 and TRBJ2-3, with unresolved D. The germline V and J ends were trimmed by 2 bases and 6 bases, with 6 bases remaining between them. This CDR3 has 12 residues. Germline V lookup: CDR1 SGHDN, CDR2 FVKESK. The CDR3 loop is CASSQYPDTQYF. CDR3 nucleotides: TGTGCCAGCAGCCAATATCCCGATACGCAGTATTTT.

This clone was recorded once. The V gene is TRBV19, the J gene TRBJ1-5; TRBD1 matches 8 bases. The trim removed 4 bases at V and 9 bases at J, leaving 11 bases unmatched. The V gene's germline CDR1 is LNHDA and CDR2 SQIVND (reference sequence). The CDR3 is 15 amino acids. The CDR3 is CASSTDRGFSAPQHF. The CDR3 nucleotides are TGTGCCAGTAGTACCGACAGGGGTTTTTCGGCGCCCCAGCATTTT.

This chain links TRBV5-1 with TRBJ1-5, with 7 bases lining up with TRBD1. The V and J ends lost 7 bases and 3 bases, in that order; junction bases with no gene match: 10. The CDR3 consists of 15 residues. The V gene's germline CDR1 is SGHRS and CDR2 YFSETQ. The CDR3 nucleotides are TGCGCCAGCTCCCTTACAACAGGGGCCAATCAGCCCCAGCATTTT. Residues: CASSLTTGANQPQHF. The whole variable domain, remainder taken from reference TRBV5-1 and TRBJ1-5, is KAGVTQTPRYLIKTRGQQVTLSCSPISGHRSVSWYQQTPGQGLQFLFEYFSETQRNKGNFPGRFSGRQFSNSRSEMNVSTLELGDSALYLCASSLTTGANQPQHFGDGTRLSIL.

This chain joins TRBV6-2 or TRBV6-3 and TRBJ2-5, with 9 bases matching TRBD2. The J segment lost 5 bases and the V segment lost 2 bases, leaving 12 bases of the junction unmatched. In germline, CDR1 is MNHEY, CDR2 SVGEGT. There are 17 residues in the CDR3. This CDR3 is CASSYEASGRTEETQYF. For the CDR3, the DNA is TGTGCCAGCAGTTACGAGGCGAGCGGGAGGACGGAGGAGACCCAGTACTTC.

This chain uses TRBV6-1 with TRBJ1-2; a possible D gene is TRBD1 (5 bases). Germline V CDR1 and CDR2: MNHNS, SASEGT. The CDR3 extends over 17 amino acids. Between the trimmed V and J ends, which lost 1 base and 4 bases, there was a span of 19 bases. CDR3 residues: CASSEGRGPKLFYGYTF. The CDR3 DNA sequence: TGTGCCAGCAGTGAAGGAAGGGGACCAAAATTATTCTATGGCTACACCTTC.

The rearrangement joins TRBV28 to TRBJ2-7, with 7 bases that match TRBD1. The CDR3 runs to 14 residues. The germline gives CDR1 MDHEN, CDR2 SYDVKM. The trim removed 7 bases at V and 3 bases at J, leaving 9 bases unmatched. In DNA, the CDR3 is TGTGCCAGCATCGAGAGGGACAGATACTACGAGCAGTACTTC. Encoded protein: CASIERDRYYEQYF.

The CDR3 coding sequence is TGTGCCAGTACCGGACTAGCGGCGGGAGACAATGAGCAGTTCTTC. Translation: CASTGLAAGDNEQFF. This chain uses TRBV19 with TRBJ2-1, with 10 bases identical to TRBD2. The CDR3 is 15 residues long. V shed 7 bases and J 5 bases; nucleotides not matched to a gene: 8. Germline lookup yields CDR1 LNHDA and CDR2 SQIVND (reference sequence).

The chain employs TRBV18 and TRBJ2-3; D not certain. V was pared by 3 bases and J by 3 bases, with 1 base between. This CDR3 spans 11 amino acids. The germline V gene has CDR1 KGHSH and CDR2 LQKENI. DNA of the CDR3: TGTGCCAGCTCACCGACAGATACGCAGTATTTT. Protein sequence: CASSPTDTQYF.

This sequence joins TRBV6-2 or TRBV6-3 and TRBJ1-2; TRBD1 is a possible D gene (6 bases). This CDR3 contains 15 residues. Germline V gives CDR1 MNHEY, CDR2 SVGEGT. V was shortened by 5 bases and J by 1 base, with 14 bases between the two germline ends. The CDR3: CASSRGGPVNYGYTF. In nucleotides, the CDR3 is TGTGCCAGCAGTCGAGGGGGTCCGGTTAACTATGGCTACACCTTC.

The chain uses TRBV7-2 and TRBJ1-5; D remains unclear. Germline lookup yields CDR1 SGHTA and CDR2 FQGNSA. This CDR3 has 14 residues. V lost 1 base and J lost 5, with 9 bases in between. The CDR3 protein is CASSLDSGYQPQHF. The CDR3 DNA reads TGTGCCAGCAGCTTAGATTCGGGTTATCAGCCCCAGCATTTT.

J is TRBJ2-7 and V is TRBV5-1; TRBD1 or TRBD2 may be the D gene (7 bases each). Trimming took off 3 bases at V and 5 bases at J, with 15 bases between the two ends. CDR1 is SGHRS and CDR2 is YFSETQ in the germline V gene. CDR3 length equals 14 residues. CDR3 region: CASSSQGGGDEQYF. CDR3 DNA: TGCGCCAGCAGCTCCCAGGGGGGAGGGGACGAGCAGTACTTC.

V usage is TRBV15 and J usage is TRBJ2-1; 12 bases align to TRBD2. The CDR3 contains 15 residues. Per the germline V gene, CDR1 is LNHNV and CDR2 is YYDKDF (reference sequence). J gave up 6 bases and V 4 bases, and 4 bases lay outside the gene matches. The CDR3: CATSTRTSGINEQFF. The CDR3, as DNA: TGTGCCACCAGCACCCGGACTAGCGGGATCAATGAGCAGTTCTTC.

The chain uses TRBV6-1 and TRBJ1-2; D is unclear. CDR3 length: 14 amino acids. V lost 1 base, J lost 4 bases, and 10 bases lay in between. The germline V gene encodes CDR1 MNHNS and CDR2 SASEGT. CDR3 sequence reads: CASSEGRWPYGYTF. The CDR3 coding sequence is TGTGCCAGCAGTGAAGGGCGGTGGCCCTATGGCTACACCTTC.

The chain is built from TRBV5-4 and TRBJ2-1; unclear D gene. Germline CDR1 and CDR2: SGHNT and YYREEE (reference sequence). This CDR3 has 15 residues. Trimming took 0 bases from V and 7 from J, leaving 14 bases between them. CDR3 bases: TGTGCCAGCAGCTTGGAGTACTTTACACTGAATGAGCAGTTCTTC. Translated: CASSLEYFTLNEQFF.

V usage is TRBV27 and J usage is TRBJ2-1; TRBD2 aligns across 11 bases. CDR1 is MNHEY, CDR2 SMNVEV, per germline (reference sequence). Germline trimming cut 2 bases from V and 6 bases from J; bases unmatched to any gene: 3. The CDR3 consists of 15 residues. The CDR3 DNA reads TGTGCCAGCAGTTTAGGGACTAGCGGAAGCAATGAGCAGTTCTTC. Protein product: CASSLGTSGSNEQFF.

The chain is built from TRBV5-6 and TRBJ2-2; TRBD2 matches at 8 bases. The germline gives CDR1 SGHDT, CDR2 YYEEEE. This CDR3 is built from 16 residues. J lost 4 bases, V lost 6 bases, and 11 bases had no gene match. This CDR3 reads CASTGILAGGTGELFF. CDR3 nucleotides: TGTGCCAGCACCGGTATCCTGGCGGGAGGCACCGGGGAGCTGTTTTTT.

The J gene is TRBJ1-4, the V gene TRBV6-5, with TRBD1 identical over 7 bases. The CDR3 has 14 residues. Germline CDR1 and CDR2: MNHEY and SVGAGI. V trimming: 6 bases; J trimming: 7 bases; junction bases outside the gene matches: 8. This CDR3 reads CASRETGKGEKLFF. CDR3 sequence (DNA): TGTGCCAGCAGGGAGACAGGGAAGGGTGAAAAACTGTTTTTT.

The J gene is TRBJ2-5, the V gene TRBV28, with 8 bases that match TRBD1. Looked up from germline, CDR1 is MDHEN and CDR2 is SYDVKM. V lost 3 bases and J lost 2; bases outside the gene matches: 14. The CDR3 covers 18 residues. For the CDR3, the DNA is TGTGCCAGCAGTTTGAGGTCTGGGCAGGGGGCGGATCAAGAGACCCAGTACTTC. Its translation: CASSLRSGQGADQETQYF.